A selection of T cell receptor beta chains follows, all from one sample in a study of OX40 agonist ivuxolimab in advanced cancers. This table comes from immunoSEQ multiplex PCR, and its TCRdb copy is limited to in-frame clones, with some not included. Of about 46,000 clones in the sample, 80% to 90% were seen once. The input for sequencing was CD4+ or CD8+ T cells sorted from blood, taken in a trial of the OX40 agonist ivuxolimab. The receptors come from an adult with an advanced solid tumor such as melanoma, head and neck, liver or kidney cancer. Each CDR3 is given with its conserved first and last residue. A D gene is named only where the DNA matches it firmly. A row's size may be missing; if present it is once, few, many or a size class.

V gene: TRBV7-6
clone size: NA
D gene: NA
J gene: TRBJ1-5
CDR3 DNA: TGTGCCAGCAGCTTAGCCGGCGGGTTAAATAGCAATCAGCCCCAGCATTTT
CDR3 protein: CASSLAGGLNSNQPQHF

V gene: TRBV7-3
clone size: NA
D gene: NA
J gene: TRBJ2-2
CDR3 DNA: TGTGCCAGCAGCCCCGGTCCGTCGGGGGAGCTGTTTTTT
CDR3 protein: CASSPGPSGELFF

V gene: TRBV4-2
clone size: NA
D gene: NA
J gene: TRBJ1-5
CDR3 DNA: TGTGCCAGCAGCCAAGAATCGAACTTTGGTCAGGGCAATCAGCCCCAGCATTTT
CDR3 protein: CASSQESNFGQGNQPQHF

V gene: TRBV4-3
clone size: medium-sized
D gene: NA
J gene: TRBJ1-6
CDR3 DNA: TGCGCCAGCAGCCAAGATGCCCCGGCAGGCTCCAATTCACCCCTCCACTTT
CDR3 protein: CASSQDAPAGSNSPLHF

V gene: TRBV25-1
clone size: NA
D gene: TRBD2
J gene: TRBJ2-3
CDR3 DNA: TGTGCCAGCAGTGATCGAGTGGTGGCGGGAGGCACAGATACGCAGTATTTT
CDR3 protein: CASSDRVVAGGTDTQYF

V gene: TRBV27
clone size: NA
D gene: NA
J gene: TRBJ2-7
CDR3 DNA: TGTGCCAGCAGTTTCCGGGGGGCCAACGAGCAGTACTTC
CDR3 protein: CASSFRGANEQYF

V gene: TRBV7-3
clone size: NA
D gene: TRBD2
J gene: TRBJ2-5
CDR3 DNA: TGTGCCAGCTCAGAAACTAGCGGGAATTCAGAGACCCAGTACTTC
CDR3 protein: CASSETSGNSETQYF

V gene: TRBV5-6
clone size: NA
D gene: NA
J gene: TRBJ2-3
CDR3 DNA: TGTGCCAGCAGCTTGCAGGGTACAGATACGCAGTATTTT
CDR3 protein: CASSLQGTDTQYF

V gene: TRBV9
clone size: NA
D gene: NA
J gene: TRBJ1-1
CDR3 DNA: TGTGCCAGCAGCGACGGGCCTCTACTGAACACTGAAGCTTTCTTT
CDR3 protein: CASSDGPLLNTEAFF

V gene: TRBV7-9
clone size: NA
D gene: NA
J gene: TRBJ2-7
CDR3 DNA: TGTGCCAGCAGCCGACTCATCTACGAGCAGTACTTC
CDR3 protein: CASSRLIYEQYF

V gene: TRBV4-2
clone size: NA
D gene: NA
J gene: TRBJ2-7
CDR3 DNA: TGTGCCAGCAGCCAACCCTCGAGTACGAGGGAGCAGTACTTC
CDR3 protein: CASSQPSSTREQYF

V gene: TRBV6-6
clone size: few
D gene: TRBD2
J gene: TRBJ2-7
CDR3 DNA: TGTGCCAGCAGTTCGGGAGGGCAGTACTTC
CDR3 protein: CASSSGGQYF

V gene: TRBV6-1
clone size: NA
D gene: TRBD1
J gene: TRBJ2-7
CDR3 DNA: TGTGCCAGCAGGGACAGGCTCTCCTACGAGCAGTACTTC
CDR3 protein: CASRDRLSYEQYF

V gene: TRBV6-1
clone size: NA
D gene: NA
J gene: TRBJ2-7
CDR3 DNA: TGTGCCAGCAGTGAAGGCGGAAGGGACTGGAGCGAGCAGTACTTC
CDR3 protein: CASSEGGRDWSEQYF

V gene: TRBV7-9
clone size: NA
D gene: NA
J gene: TRBJ1-1
CDR3 DNA: TGTGCCAGCAGCTTATCGACAACAGGGCCTATGAACACTGAAGCTTTCTTT
CDR3 protein: CASSLSTTGPMNTEAFF

V gene: TRBV9
clone size: NA
D gene: NA
J gene: TRBJ2-1
CDR3 DNA: TGTGCCAGCAGCGTAGAAACAGGCTCCTACAATGAGCAGTTCTTC
CDR3 protein: CASSVETGSYNEQFF

V gene: TRBV19
clone size: large
D gene: TRBD2
J gene: TRBJ2-3
CDR3 DNA: TGTGCCAGTAGTCCACGGGACTACGACACAGATACGCAGTATTTT
CDR3 protein: CASSPRDYDTDTQYF

V gene: TRBV4-3
clone size: NA
D gene: NA
J gene: TRBJ1-1
CDR3 DNA: TGCGCCAGCAGCCAAGCTGGGAACACTGAAGCTTTCTTT
CDR3 protein: CASSQAGNTEAFF

V gene: TRBV4-3
clone size: NA
D gene: NA
J gene: TRBJ2-1
CDR3 DNA: TGCGCCAGCAGCCAAGATCGCAGGGTTCGTCGGTTCTTC
CDR3 protein: CASSQDRRVRRFF

V gene: TRBV7-8
clone size: NA
D gene: NA
J gene: TRBJ2-7
CDR3 DNA: TGTGCCAGCAGCCCCTCCTACGAGCAGTACTTC
CDR3 protein: CASSPSYEQYF

V gene: TRBV9
clone size: once
D gene: NA
J gene: TRBJ1-1
CDR3 DNA: TGTGCCAGCAGCGCGCCCGAAAGAGACACTGAAGCTTTCTTT
CDR3 protein: CASSAPERDTEAFF

V gene: TRBV6-4
clone size: once
D gene: NA
J gene: TRBJ1-2
CDR3 DNA: TGTGCCAGCAGTGACTCAACAGGGTGGCTTAACTATGGCTACACCTTC
CDR3 protein: CASSDSTGWLNYGYTF

V gene: TRBV4-1
clone size: NA
D gene: TRBD2
J gene: TRBJ2-7
CDR3 DNA: TGCGCCAGCAGCCATCGGAGAGCGGGAGGATCCTACGAGCAGTACTTC
CDR3 protein: CASSHRRAGGSYEQYF

V gene: TRBV7-9
clone size: NA
D gene: NA
J gene: TRBJ1-5
CDR3 DNA: TGTGCCAGCAGCTTAACAGCGGGAGTTACCCAGCATTTT
CDR3 protein: CASSLTAGVTQHF

V gene: TRBV5-8
clone size: NA
D gene: TRBD1
J gene: TRBJ1-5
CDR3 DNA: TGTGCCAGCAGCTTGTTAGCAGGGGGAAGTCAGCCCCAGCATTTT
CDR3 protein: CASSLLAGGSQPQHF

V gene: TRBV11-3
clone size: NA
D gene: TRBD2
J gene: TRBJ2-3
CDR3 DNA: TGTGCCAGCAGCTCCTTAGCGGGAAAGGTAGCAGATACGCAGTATTTT
CDR3 protein: CASSSLAGKVADTQYF

V gene: TRBV4-3
clone size: few
D gene: NA
J gene: TRBJ1-2
CDR3 DNA: TGCGCCAGCAGCCAAGAAACAGATAACTATGGCTACACCTTC
CDR3 protein: CASSQETDNYGYTF

V gene: TRBV19
clone size: NA
D gene: TRBD1
J gene: TRBJ1-5
CDR3 DNA: TGTGCCAGTAGTATAGGGTGGGACAGTAATCAGCCCCAGCATTTT
CDR3 protein: CASSIGWDSNQPQHF

V gene: TRBV7-9
clone size: NA
D gene: NA
J gene: TRBJ2-3
CDR3 DNA: TGTGCCAGCAGCTTAGAAACAGTAGGCACAGATACGCAGTATTTT
CDR3 protein: CASSLETVGTDTQYF

V gene: TRBV9
clone size: NA
D gene: TRBD2
J gene: TRBJ2-7
CDR3 DNA: TGTGCCAGCAGCGTGTCTTCACTAGCGGGGTCGCCCTACGAGCAGTACTTC
CDR3 protein: CASSVSSLAGSPYEQYF

V gene: TRBV6-5
clone size: NA
D gene: TRBD2
J gene: TRBJ2-7
CDR3 DNA: TGTGCCAGCAGTTGGCCACGGGAGGGACGCTACGAGCAGTACTTC
CDR3 protein: CASSWPREGRYEQYF

V gene: TRBV4-3
clone size: NA
D gene: TRBD2
J gene: TRBJ2-1
CDR3 DNA: TGCGCCAGCAGCCAAGATCGGGCAAGACGGACTAGCGGGGAGCAGTTCTTC
CDR3 protein: CASSQDRARRTSGEQFF

V gene: TRBV9
clone size: NA
D gene: TRBD1
J gene: TRBJ1-1
CDR3 DNA: TGTGCCAGCAGCGTAGGAGGGGGCGAGTGGGTCCCTTTCTTT
CDR3 protein: CASSVGGGEWVPFF

V gene: TRBV14
clone size: NA
D gene: NA
J gene: TRBJ2-3
CDR3 DNA: TGTGCCAGCAGCCAAGTAGGGGGGATTAGCACAGATACGCAGTATTTT
CDR3 protein: CASSQVGGISTDTQYF

V gene: TRBV5-4
clone size: NA
D gene: NA
J gene: TRBJ1-5
CDR3 DNA: TGTGCCAGCAGTGAGAGGGTTGGGCAGCCCCAGCATTTT
CDR3 protein: CASSERVGQPQHF

V gene: TRBV7-6
clone size: once
D gene: NA
J gene: TRBJ1-1
CDR3 DNA: TGTGCCAGCAGCTTAGCCGGCTTCCGGATGAACACTGAAGCTTTCTTT
CDR3 protein: CASSLAGFRMNTEAFF

V gene: TRBV5-6
clone size: NA
D gene: NA
J gene: TRBJ1-5
CDR3 DNA: TGTGCCAGCAGCTTGGGCAGCAATCAGCCCCAGCATTTT
CDR3 protein: CASSLGSNQPQHF

V gene: TRBV4-1
clone size: NA
D gene: TRBD2
J gene: TRBJ2-1
CDR3 DNA: TGCGCCAGCAGCGAACGTAGCGGGAGCTCCTACAATGAGCAGTTCTTC
CDR3 protein: CASSERSGSSYNEQFF